The 27 T cell receptor beta chains below were found in one sample sequenced in a study of T cell responses to AZD1222 COVID-19 vaccine. Libraries were prepared by immunoSEQ multiplex PCR; TCRdb keeps only in-frame clonotypes and omits some of them. This table holds 150,000 or so clones, roughly nine tenths found once. The specimen was peripheral blood, collected on day 0 of AZD1222 vaccination. Every receptor here comes from an adult in good health.

V and J are TRBV2 and TRBJ2-7, with TRBD2 identical over 10 bases. Germline V CDR1 and CDR2: SNHLY, FYNNEI. The CDR3 extends over 15 amino acids. V was pared by 5 bases and J by 4 bases, with 8 bases of the junction left unmatched. CDR3: CASSLEREGWYEQYF. In DNA form, the CDR3 reads TGTGCCAGCAGTCTGGAGCGGGAGGGTTGGTACGAGCAGTACTTC.

The rearrangement joins TRBV4-2 to TRBJ1-2; 11 bases match TRBD1. The CDR3 runs to 16 residues. Trimming took 1 base from V and 4 from J; bases not matched to a gene: 5. From germline, CDR1 is LGHNA and CDR2 YNFKEQ. The CDR3 here is CASSQGTGGRGYGYTF. The CDR3, as DNA: TGTGCCAGCAGCCAAGGGACAGGGGGCCGGGGCTATGGCTACACCTTC.

The chain combines TRBV2 with TRBJ2-7, with D tentatively TRBD1 (5 bases). The CDR3 spans 11 residues. Germline V gene data show CDR1 as SNHLY and CDR2 as FYNNEI. Deletions cut 7 bases from V and 3 bases from J, with 7 bases between. The CDR3 nucleotides are TGTGCCAGCAACAGGAACTACGAGCAGTACTTC. It is translated as CASNRNYEQYF.

The gene calls are TRBV7-3 and TRBJ1-2, with 10 nucleotides matching TRBD1. Per germline, CDR1 SGHTA and CDR2 FQGTGA. V shed 2 bases and J 6 bases; nucleotides not matched to a gene: 6. This CDR3 region has 15 residues. CDR3 sequence reads: CASSLDRGREDGYTF. The CDR3, as DNA: TGTGCCAGCAGCTTAGACAGGGGGCGTGAGGATGGCTACACCTTC. The variable domain in full, completed from reference TRBV7-3 and TRBJ1-2, reads GAGVSQTPSNKVTEKGKYVELRCDPISGHTALYWYRQSLGQGPEFLIYFQGTGAADDSGLPNDRFFAVRPEGSVSTLKIQRTERGDSAVYLCASSLDRGREDGYTFGSGTRLTVV.

The chain carries TRBV6-6 and TRBJ2-2, with D perhaps matching TRBD2 (6 bases). This CDR3 has 14 residues. The germline V and J ends were trimmed by 6 bases and 0 bases, with 8 bases remaining between them. The germline gives CDR1 MNHNY, CDR2 SVGAGI (reference sequence). The CDR3 loop reads CASRRLANTGELFF. In DNA, the CDR3 is TGTGCCAGCAGAAGACTAGCGAACACCGGGGAGCTGTTTTTT.

This rearrangement joins TRBV19 to TRBJ2-1, with 8 bases that match TRBD2. Germline CDR1 LNHDA, CDR2 SQIVND (reference sequence). Trimming cost V 6 bases and J 8 bases; bases outside gene matches: 12. This CDR3 has 15 residues. The CDR3 is CASRGLSGRGDEQFF. In DNA form, the CDR3 reads TGTGCCAGTAGGGGTCTAAGCGGGAGAGGGGATGAGCAGTTCTTC.

V gene TRBV7-3 combines with J gene TRBJ2-1; 7 positions match TRBD2. With V trimmed by 3 bases and J by 0 bases, 2 bases remained unmatched. Germline V gene sequence: CDR1 SGHTA, CDR2 FQGTGA. The CDR3 runs to 15 residues. In DNA form, the CDR3 reads TGTGCCAGCAGCTTTCTAGCGGCCTCCTACAATGAGCAGTTCTTC. This translates into CASSFLAASYNEQFF.

The V and J genes are TRBV23-1 and TRBJ2-5; D perhaps matches TRBD2 (5 bases). TRBV23-1 is an open reading frame whose function is uncertain. This CDR3 region has 14 residues. Trimming shortened V by 7 bases and J by 7 bases, and 19 bases separated the two germline ends. In DNA, the CDR3 is TGCGCCAGCATAGACCGGGGTGATGCGGGGACCCAGTACTTC. Amino acid sequence: CASIDRGDAGTQYF.

The J gene is TRBJ1-4, the V gene TRBV4-2, with D hard to call. The CDR3 contains 16 residues. Per germline, CDR1 LGHNA and CDR2 YNFKEQ. Trimming removed 4 bases at V and 1 base at J, with 13 bases between. The CDR3 sequence is CASSREVSGTNEKLFF. The CDR3 DNA reads as TGTGCCAGCAGCCGGGAAGTTTCAGGAACTAATGAAAAACTGTTTTTT.

CDR3 protein: CASSSLALGLNSPLHF. As DNA, the CDR3 is TGTGCCAGCAGCTCACTGGCCCTGGGACTTAATTCACCCCTCCACTTT. This chain joins TRBV5-5 and TRBJ1-6; a weak D match, TRBD1 (5 bases). CDR1 is SGHKS and CDR2 is YYEKEE in the germline V gene (reference sequence). V lost 3 bases and J lost 6, with 16 bases in between. This CDR3 is 16 amino acids long.

V usage is TRBV6-5 and J usage is TRBJ2-3, with D unresolved. Between the trimmed V and J ends, which lost 0 bases and 4 bases, there was a span of 11 bases. The CDR3 covers 15 residues. The germline CDR1 and CDR2 sequences are MNHEY and SVGAGI. The CDR3 coding sequence is TGTGCCAGCAGTTACTCTGCACTTAGGGCAGATACGCAGTATTTT. Its translation is CASSYSALRADTQYF.

The chain combines TRBV18 with TRBJ1-1; the D gene is possibly TRBD1 (5 bases). The CDR3 contains 13 residues. Germline V gives CDR1 KGHSH, CDR2 LQKENI. V was cut by 6 bases and J by 4 bases, with 12 bases left in between. DNA for the CDR3: TGTGCCAGCTCGCCATTTGGGGGCACTGAAGCTTTCTTT. This translates into CASSPFGGTEAFF.

The chain is built from TRBV25-1 and TRBJ2-5; D perhaps matches TRBD1 (6 bases). CDR3 size: 13 residues. Per the germline V gene, CDR1 is MGHDK and CDR2 is SYGVNS. The germline V and J ends were trimmed by 10 bases and 0 bases, with 12 bases remaining between them. The CDR3 is CATQGGNQETQYF. Here the CDR3 DNA reads TGTGCCACCCAAGGGGGAAACCAAGAGACCCAGTACTTC.

The chain carries TRBV5-1 and TRBJ2-7; D may be TRBD1 (6 bases). The CDR3 is 14 residues long. Trimming removed 0 bases at V and 4 bases at J, with 11 bases between. CDR1 and CDR2 (germline): SGHRS, YFSETQ. The CDR3 is CASSLDRAGYEQYF. The DNA of the CDR3 is TGCGCCAGCAGCTTGGACAGGGCCGGGTACGAGCAGTACTTC.

The V and J genes are TRBV30 and TRBJ2-7; 8 bases map to TRBD1. V shed 3 bases, J shed 2 bases, and the junction held 9 bases outside the gene matches. The CDR3 is 15 amino acids. Germline V CDR1 and CDR2: GTSNPN, SVGIG (reference sequence). In nucleotides, the CDR3 is TGTGCCTGGAGACGAAACGGACAGGGAGCCTACGAGCAGTACTTC. Amino acids: CAWRRNGQGAYEQYF.

The rearrangement links TRBV9 to TRBJ2-7; 8 nucleotides match TRBD2. There are 13 residues in the CDR3. Germline lookup yields CDR1 SGDLS and CDR2 YYNGEE. V trimming: 4 bases; J trimming: 2 bases; junction bases outside the gene matches: 2. The CDR3 DNA reads as TGTGCCAGCAGCCCGGGAGGGGCCTACGAGCAGTACTTC. This translates into CASSPGGAYEQYF.

This clone turned up a few times. This sequence joins TRBV4-2 and TRBJ2-3, with 10 nucleotides matching TRBD2. Trimming cost V 2 bases and J 14 bases; bases outside gene matches: 10. Germline V gene sequence: CDR1 LGHNA, CDR2 YNFKEQ. CDR3 size: 14 residues. The chain's CDR3 is CASSQTAGGPLWYF. DNA of the CDR3: TGTGCCAGCAGCCAAACAGCGGGAGGGCCTCTTTGGTATTTT.

The J gene is TRBJ2-5, the V gene TRBV3-1 (or the pseudogene TRBV3-2); 10 bases line up with TRBD1. Germline V gene lookup returns CDR1 LGHDT and CDR2 YNNKEL (reference sequence). Trimming at V came to 0 bases and at J to 2 bases, leaving 6 bases not matched to a gene. CDR3 size: 17 residues. In DNA form, the CDR3 reads TGTGCCAGCAGCCAAGATGTTGGGACAGGGGTTCAAGAGACCCAGTACTTC. Translated: CASSQDVGTGVQETQYF.

The chain uses TRBV5-1 and TRBJ1-6; D not resolved. V was clipped by 3 bases and J by 9 bases, with 10 bases between them. The germline V gene encodes CDR1 SGHRS and CDR2 YFSETQ. The CDR3 covers 13 residues. The DNA for the CDR3 is TGCGCCAGCAGCTCAACTTACAGTTCACCCCTCCACTTT. Its translation is CASSSTYSSPLHF.

V is TRBV10-3 and J is TRBJ1-3; perhaps TRBD1 as D (5 bases). Between the trimmed V and J ends, which lost 3 bases and 4 bases, there was a span of 10 bases. CDR3 length equals 14 residues. The V gene's germline CDR1 is ENHRY and CDR2 SYGVKD. CDR3 DNA sequence: TGTGCCATCAGTGACCAGGGACCCGGAAACACCATATATTTT. This codes for CAISDQGPGNTIYF.

Of note for this clone: One junction end disagrees with the germline gene, perhaps due to a read error. The chain has TRBV7-2 and TRBJ2-1; 8 bases fit TRBD2. This CDR3 spans 17 amino acids. Germline loops: CDR1 SGHTA, CDR2 FQGNSA. CDR3 bases: TGTGCCAGCAGCTTTCCCCTAGCGGGTGGTTCCTACAATAAGCAGTTCTTC. This encodes CASSFPLAGGSYNKQFF.

The rearrangement joins TRBV6-5 to TRBJ2-7; D perhaps matches TRBD1 (6 bases). In germline, CDR1 is MNHEY, CDR2 SVGAGI. V was cut by 7 bases and J by 2 bases, with 15 bases left in between. The CDR3 is 14 amino acids. The DNA for the CDR3 is TGTGCCAGCACCCCGGACAGCAAGCCCTACGAGCAGTACTTC. Translation gives CASTPDSKPYEQYF.

V is TRBV11-2 and J is TRBJ2-2; 7 bases map to TRBD2. There are 15 residues in the CDR3. V gave up 6 bases and J gave up 7 bases; unmatched junction bases: 11. Germline CDR1 is SGHAT and CDR2 is FQNNGV. In nucleotides, the CDR3 is TGTGCCAGCAGGGGGAGGGAGTTGGATATCGGGGAGCTGTTTTTT. Translated: CASRGRELDIGELFF.

V gene TRBV2 combines with J gene TRBJ2-5, with TRBD2 matching over 9 bases. In germline, CDR1 is SNHLY, CDR2 FYNNEI. J gave up 4 bases and V 7 bases, and 7 bases lay outside the gene matches. There are 14 residues in the CDR3. The CDR3 nucleotides read TGTGCCAGCACTTTAGCGGGAGACGGAGAGACCCAGTACTTC. Translating gives CASTLAGDGETQYF.

The chain couples TRBV2 to TRBJ2-1; 7 bases are a match to TRBD2. The V gene's germline CDR1 is SNHLY and CDR2 FYNNEI. This CDR3 has 14 amino acids. Trimming at V came to 4 bases and at J to 6 bases, leaving 6 bases not matched to a gene. The DNA of the CDR3 is TGTGCCAGCAGTGGGGCTAGCGGAGTCAATGAGCAGTTCTTC. Its protein product is CASSGASGVNEQFF.

The gene calls are TRBV6-2 or TRBV6-3 and TRBJ2-1, with 11 nucleotides matching TRBD2. The CDR3 is made up of 14 amino acids. Per the germline V gene, CDR1 is MNHEY and CDR2 is SVGEGT. With V trimmed by 6 bases and J by 7 bases, 5 bases remained unmatched. CDR3 sequence: CASSPSGRKNEQFF. The CDR3 region has the DNA TGTGCCAGCAGCCCTAGCGGGAGGAAGAATGAGCAGTTCTTC.

V gene TRBV6-2 or TRBV6-3 combines with J gene TRBJ2-5, with 10 bases that match TRBD2. The CDR3 is 16 amino acids. Looked up from germline, CDR1 is MNHEY and CDR2 is SVGEGT. The V and J ends lost 2 bases and 6 bases, in that order; junction bases with no gene match: 9. The CDR3 spells CASSYRSGRAVQTQYF. CDR3 nucleotide sequence: TGTGCCAGCAGTTACCGCAGCGGGAGGGCCGTTCAGACCCAGTACTTC.